Shown below are 10 T cell receptor beta chains from a single sample sequenced in a study of blood T cell repertoires in COVID-19. Sequenced by immunoSEQ multiplex PCR; TCRdb stores in-frame clones only, minus some. The sample lists around 370,000 clones; roughly 86% were seen once. Sequenced material: peripheral blood. The source of these receptors is a woman in her 70s with COVID-19, enrolled during active disease.

The chain has TRBV3-1 (or the pseudogene TRBV3-2) and TRBJ2-6, with D possibly being TRBD1 (5 bases). The germline V gene encodes CDR1 LGHDT and CDR2 YNNKEL (reference sequence). The CDR3 is 19 residues long. Trimming took off 1 base at V and 2 bases at J, with 18 bases between the two ends. The chain's CDR3 is CASSQGGVGYTTGANVLTF. The CDR3 nucleotides read TGTGCCAGCAGCCAAGGGGGCGTAGGGTACACAACTGGGGCCAACGTCCTGACTTTC.

The genes are TRBV5-6 and TRBJ2-4, with 7 positions matching TRBD1. The V and J ends lost 2 bases and 7 bases, in that order; junction bases with no gene match: 6. The length of the CDR3 is 14 residues. The V gene's germline CDR1 is SGHDT and CDR2 YYEEEE. DNA for the CDR3: TGTGCCAGCAGCTTAGGGGGCTATGGGAACATTCAGTACTTC. Its translation is CASSLGGYGNIQYF.

The chain uses TRBV5-1 and TRBJ1-1, with D unresolved. The CDR3 has 11 amino acids. CDR1 is SGHRS, CDR2 YFSETQ, per germline. Trimming took 5 bases from V and 11 from J, leaving 13 bases between them. CDR3 in DNA: TGCGCCAGCAGGTCGGGGTTCTATGCTTTCTTT. Its protein is CASRSGFYAFF.

This clone was counted once. The chain couples TRBV7-2 to TRBJ1-2, with D perhaps TRBD1 (6 bases). Deletions cut 1 base from V and 4 bases from J, with 13 bases between. CDR1 is SGHTA, CDR2 FQGNSA, per germline. This CDR3 region has 15 residues. The CDR3 loop is CASSLGQEGGYGYTF. The DNA for the CDR3 is TGTGCCAGCAGCTTAGGACAGGAAGGAGGCTATGGCTACACCTTC.

The chain links TRBV2 to TRBJ1-2, with 11 bases fitting TRBD1. CDR3 size: 17 residues. CDR1 and CDR2 (germline): SNHLY, FYNNEI. V lost 5 bases, J lost 3 bases, and 11 bases stayed unmatched. The CDR3 nucleotides are TGTGCCAGCAGTCGGCCCGGACAGGGGGCCAACGACTATGGCTACACCTTC. The encoded protein is CASSRPGQGANDYGYTF.

The rearrangement uses TRBV28 and TRBJ2-7; 8 bases are a match to TRBD1. The trim removed 4 bases at V and 0 bases at J, leaving 11 bases unmatched. This CDR3 comprises 17 residues. Germline-derived CDR1 and CDR2 are MDHEN and SYDVKM. The CDR3 here is CASSSRAGTGLSYEQYF. The DNA of the CDR3 is TGTGCCAGCAGTTCTCGAGCCGGGACAGGCCTCTCCTACGAGCAGTACTTC.

V usage is TRBV24-1 and J usage is TRBJ2-2; 8 nucleotides line up with TRBD1. CDR3 length: 15 amino acids. CDR1 is KGHDR, CDR2 SFDVKD, per germline. V dropped 0 bases and J dropped 6; count of bases not matched to a gene: 2. CDR3 coding DNA: TGTGCCACCAGTGATTTGGCAGGGGGCTCCGGGGAGCTGTTTTTT. This encodes CATSDLAGGSGELFF.

The chain employs TRBV7-9 and TRBJ2-6; TRBD1 agrees at 9 bases. Trimming cost V 0 bases and J 0 bases; bases outside gene matches: 0. The CDR3 totals 17 residues. The germline V gene encodes CDR1 SEHNR and CDR2 FQNEAQ (reference sequence). As DNA, the CDR3 is TGTGCCAGCAGCTTAGCACAGGGGGCCTCTGGGGCCAACGTCCTGACTTTC. Protein product: CASSLAQGASGANVLTF.

The genes are TRBV2 and TRBJ2-7; perhaps TRBD2 as D (5 bases). Germline V CDR1 and CDR2: SNHLY, FYNNEI. The CDR3 totals 14 residues. With 1 base removed from V and 0 bases from J, the gap between germline ends came to 7 bases. DNA of the CDR3: TGTGCCAGCAGTGAAGGAGGGAGCTCCTACGAGCAGTACTTC. Its protein is CASSEGGSSYEQYF.

The chain joins TRBV24-1 to TRBJ1-2, with 8 positions matching TRBD1. The J segment lost 6 bases and the V segment lost 4 bases, leaving 3 bases of the junction unmatched. CDR1 is KGHDR, CDR2 SFDVKD, per germline. This CDR3 spans 13 amino acids. CDR3 nucleotide sequence: TGTGCCACCAGTGACCCGGGACAGGATGGCTACACCTTC. It codes for CATSDPGQDGYTF.